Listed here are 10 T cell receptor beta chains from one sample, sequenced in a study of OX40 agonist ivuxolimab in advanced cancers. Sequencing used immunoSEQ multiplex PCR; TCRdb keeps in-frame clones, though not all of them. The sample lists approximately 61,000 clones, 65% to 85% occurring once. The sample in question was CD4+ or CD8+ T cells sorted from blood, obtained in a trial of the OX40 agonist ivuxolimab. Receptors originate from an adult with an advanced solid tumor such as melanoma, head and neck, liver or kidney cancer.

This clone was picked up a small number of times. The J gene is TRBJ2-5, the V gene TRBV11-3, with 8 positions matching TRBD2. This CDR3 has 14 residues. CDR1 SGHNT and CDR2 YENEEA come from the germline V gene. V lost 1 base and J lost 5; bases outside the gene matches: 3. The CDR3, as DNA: TGTGCCAGCAGCTTAGGGTCTAGCGGGGAGACCCAGTACTTC. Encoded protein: CASSLGSSGETQYF.

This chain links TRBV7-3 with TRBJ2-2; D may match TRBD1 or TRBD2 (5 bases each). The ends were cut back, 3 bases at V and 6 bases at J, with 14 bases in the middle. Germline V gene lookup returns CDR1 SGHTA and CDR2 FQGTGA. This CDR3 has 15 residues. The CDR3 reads CASSLGPSWAGELFF. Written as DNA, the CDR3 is TGTGCCAGCAGCTTGGGACCCTCTTGGGCCGGGGAGCTGTTTTTT.

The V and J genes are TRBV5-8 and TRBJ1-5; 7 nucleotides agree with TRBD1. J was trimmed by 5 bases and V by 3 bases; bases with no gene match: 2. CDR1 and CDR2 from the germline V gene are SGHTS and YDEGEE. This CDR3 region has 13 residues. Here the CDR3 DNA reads TGTGCCAGCAGCTCGGGACAGCATCAGCCCCAGCATTTT. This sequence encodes CASSSGQHQPQHF.

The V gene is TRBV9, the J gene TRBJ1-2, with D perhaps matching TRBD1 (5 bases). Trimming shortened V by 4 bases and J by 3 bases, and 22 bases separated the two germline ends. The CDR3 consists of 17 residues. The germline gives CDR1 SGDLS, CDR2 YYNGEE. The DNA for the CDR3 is TGTGCCAGCAGCCCCCACCCAAGTGCAGGGTTCGACTATGGCTACACCTTC. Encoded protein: CASSPHPSAGFDYGYTF.

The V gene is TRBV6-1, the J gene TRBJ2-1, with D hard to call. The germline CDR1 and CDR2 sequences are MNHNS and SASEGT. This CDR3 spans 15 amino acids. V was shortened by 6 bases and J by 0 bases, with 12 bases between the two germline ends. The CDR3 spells CASSVVAASYNEQFF. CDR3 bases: TGTGCCAGCAGCGTGGTAGCAGCCTCCTACAATGAGCAGTTCTTC.

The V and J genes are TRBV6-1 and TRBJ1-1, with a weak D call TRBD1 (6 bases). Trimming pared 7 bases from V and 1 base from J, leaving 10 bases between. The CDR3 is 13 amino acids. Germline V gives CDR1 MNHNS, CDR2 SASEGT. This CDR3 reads CASTLDRNTEAFF. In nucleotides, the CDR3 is TGTGCCAGCACCCTGGACAGGAACACTGAAGCTTTCTTT.

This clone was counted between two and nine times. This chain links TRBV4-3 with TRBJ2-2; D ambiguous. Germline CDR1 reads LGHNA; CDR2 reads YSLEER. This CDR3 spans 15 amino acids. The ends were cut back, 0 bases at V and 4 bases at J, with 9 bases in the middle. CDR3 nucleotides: TGCGCCAGCAGCCAAGAGGCGCTGGGCACCGGGGAGCTGTTTTTT. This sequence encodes CASSQEALGTGELFF.

CDR3 in DNA: TGTGCCAGTAGTATGAACGTAAGGAAGTTAAGCTATGGCTACACCTTC. Translation: CASSMNVRKLSYGYTF. The J gene is TRBJ1-2, the V gene TRBV19; the D is unclear. The CDR3 length is 16 residues. Germline CDR1 is LNHDA and CDR2 is SQIVND (reference sequence). V dropped 3 bases and J dropped 4 bases, with 18 bases sitting between them.

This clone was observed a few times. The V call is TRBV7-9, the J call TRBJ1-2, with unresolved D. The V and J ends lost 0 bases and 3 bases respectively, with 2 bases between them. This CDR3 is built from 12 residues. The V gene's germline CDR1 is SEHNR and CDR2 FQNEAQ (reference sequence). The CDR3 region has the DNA TGTGCCAGCAGCTTAGCTGACTATGGCTACACCTTC. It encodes CASSLADYGYTF.

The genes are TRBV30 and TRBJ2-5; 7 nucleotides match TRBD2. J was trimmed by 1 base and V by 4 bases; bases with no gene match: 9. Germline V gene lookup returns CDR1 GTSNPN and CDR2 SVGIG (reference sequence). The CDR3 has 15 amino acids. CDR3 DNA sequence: TGTGCCTGGAACGTAGCGGGCGCACCCCAAGAGACCCAGTACTTC. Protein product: CAWNVAGAPQETQYF.